The 15 T cell receptor beta chains below were found in one sample sequenced in a study of CD8 T cells in Susac syndrome. Random-hexamer reverse transcription was applied to roughly 0.5 to 1 ug RNA. TCRdb passed the immunoSEQ multiplex PCR reads through MiXCR, listing each CDR3 protein once. This sample carries about 430,000 distinct CDR3 sequences, 85% of them seen once, and the ten largest clones take more than 0.09%. The specimen was CD8+ T cells from PBMCs. The receptors stem from a human donor with multiple sclerosis.

The gene calls are TRBV4-1 and TRBJ2-1, with 11 bases aligning to TRBD2. The CDR3 totals 16 residues. Per germline, CDR1 MGHRA and CDR2 YSYEKL. Trimming took 4 bases from V and 4 from J; bases not matched to a gene: 6. This CDR3 is CASSRPTSGAYNEQFF. In nucleotides, the CDR3 is TGCGCCAGCAGCCGCCCGACTAGCGGGGCTTACAATGAGCAGTTCTTC.

The chain combines TRBV15 with TRBJ2-1; D ambiguous. V lost 6 bases to trimming and J lost 1 base, with 7 bases between them. Germline V gives CDR1 LNHNV, CDR2 YYDKDF (reference sequence). This CDR3 contains 13 residues. This CDR3 is CATRAVSYNEQFF. Here the CDR3 DNA reads TGTGCCACCAGAGCTGTTTCCTACAATGAGCAGTTCTTC.

This chain joins TRBV27 and TRBJ2-2; D is perhaps TRBD2 (7 bases). Looked up from germline, CDR1 is MNHEY and CDR2 is SMNVEV (reference sequence). With 6 bases removed from V and 5 bases from J, the gap between germline ends came to 16 bases. The length of the CDR3 is 15 residues. The CDR3 DNA follows: TGTGCCAGCAGGGGGGGCGGGAGATGGACCGGGGAGCTGTTTTTT. Residues: CASRGGGRWTGELFF.

The V call is TRBV6-2 or TRBV6-3, the J call TRBJ2-5; tentatively, D is TRBD2 (5 bases). Germline V gene data show CDR1 as MNHEY and CDR2 as SVGEGT. Trimming removed 7 bases at V and 0 bases at J, with 9 bases between. The CDR3 covers 13 residues. In DNA form, the CDR3 reads TGTGCCAGCAACGGGGAACACCAAGAGACCCAGTACTTC. It specifies CASNGEHQETQYF.

The DNA of the CDR3 is TGCGCCACCGGGGACGGGACGATCGACAATCAGCCCCAGCATTTT. It yields the protein CATGDGTIDNQPQHF. This chain connects TRBV10-2 to TRBJ1-5, with TRBD1 as a possible D gene (5 bases). Germline CDR1 reads WSHSY; CDR2 reads SAAADI. CDR3 length: 15 amino acids. V dropped 10 bases and J dropped 3 bases, with 19 bases sitting between them.

The CDR3 DNA reads TGTGCCAGCAGCCCCCGACAGCGGACACCTTCTAACTATGGCTACACCTTC. Residues: CASSPRQRTPSNYGYTF. The chain combines TRBV7-4 with TRBJ1-2, with D possibly matching TRBD1 (5 bases). V was shortened by 5 bases and J by 0 bases, with 19 bases between the two germline ends. In germline, CDR1 is SGHVT, CDR2 SQSDAQ. The CDR3 contains 17 residues.

V and J are TRBV7-9 and TRBJ2-7; TRBD1 agrees at 10 bases. Germline trimming cut 0 bases from V and 2 bases from J; bases unmatched to any gene: 10. Germline CDR1 is SEHNR and CDR2 is FQNEAQ (reference sequence). The CDR3 loop spans 18 amino acids. The CDR3 sequence: CASSLAVTGGTGAYEQYF. The CDR3 bases are TGTGCCAGCAGCTTAGCGGTTACAGGGGGGACAGGGGCCTACGAGCAGTACTTC.

The V and J genes are TRBV27 and TRBJ2-2, with D maybe TRBD2 (6 bases). This CDR3 spans 13 amino acids. V was clipped by 6 bases and J by 6 bases, with 11 bases between them. Germline V gives CDR1 MNHEY, CDR2 SMNVEV (reference sequence). The CDR3 DNA reads as TGTGCCAGCAGAGGATTAGCGGCCGGGGAGCTGTTTTTT. Protein: CASRGLAAGELFF.

This chain links TRBV6-6 with TRBJ2-5; TRBD1 might be the D (5 bases). The CDR3 covers 13 residues. Germline values: CDR1 MNHNY, CDR2 SVGAGI (reference sequence). The V and J ends lost 5 bases and 5 bases respectively, with 12 bases between them. The CDR3 DNA follows: TGTGCCAGCAGTGACGACAGTCGGGAGACCCAGTACTTC. This codes for CASSDDSRETQYF.

V is TRBV9 and J is TRBJ2-1; D remains ambiguous. V was clipped by 0 bases and J by 8 bases, with 9 bases between them. Germline V lookup: CDR1 SGDLS, CDR2 YYNGEE. The CDR3 is 13 amino acids. The CDR3 bases are TGTGCCAGCAGCGTAGCCCCAGTGGATGAGCAGTTCTTC. Protein sequence: CASSVAPVDEQFF.

The chain couples TRBV7-8 to TRBJ2-7, with 8 bases lining up with TRBD1. The CDR3 sequence is 18 residues long. Trimming removed 0 bases from V and 3 bases from J; junction bases left unmatched: 13. Germline V gives CDR1 SGHVS, CDR2 FQNEAQ. For the CDR3, the DNA is TGTGCCAGCAGCTTAGCGGTGCAGGGGGCCGAAATCAACTACGAGCAGTACTTC. This translates into CASSLAVQGAEINYEQYF.

The chain is built from TRBV23-1 and TRBJ2-7; D is possibly TRBD2 (7 bases). TRBV23-1 is reported as an ORF; its role is uncertain. V lost 0 bases and J lost 0, with 12 bases in between. The CDR3 contains 16 residues. The CDR3 DNA follows: TGCGCCAGCAGTCAATCGTGCGGGGGCCCCTCCTACGAGCAGTACTTC. It translates to CASSQSCGGPSYEQYF.

The CDR3 here is CASSLGPVPYEQYF. CDR3 bases: TGTGCCAGCAGCTTAGGACCTGTCCCCTACGAGCAGTACTTC. This chain connects TRBV7-9 to TRBJ2-7; no clear D gene. Per germline, CDR1 SEHNR and CDR2 FQNEAQ (reference sequence). V was trimmed by 1 base and J by 2 bases, leaving 9 bases between them. The CDR3 is 14 amino acids.

The V call is TRBV6-6, the J call TRBJ2-3, with TRBD2 matching over 11 bases. V lost 2 bases and J lost 6; bases outside the gene matches: 7. Germline CDR1 and CDR2: MNHNY and SVGAGI (reference sequence). The CDR3 runs 16 residues. Here the CDR3 reads CASSYPSSGGRDTQYF. CDR3 nucleotide sequence: TGTGCCAGCAGTTACCCCTCTAGCGGGGGGAGGGATACGCAGTATTTT.

This clonotype came up a few times. The chain combines TRBV6-5 with TRBJ2-2; D is uncertain. The V end lost 0 bases, the J end lost 3 bases, and 5 bases lay between the germline ends. Germline V gene data show CDR1 as MNHEY and CDR2 as SVGAGI. This CDR3 has 14 amino acids. CDR3 DNA: TGTGCCAGCAGTTACTCGAGGTACACCGGGGAGCTGTTTTTT. Translation gives CASSYSRYTGELFF.